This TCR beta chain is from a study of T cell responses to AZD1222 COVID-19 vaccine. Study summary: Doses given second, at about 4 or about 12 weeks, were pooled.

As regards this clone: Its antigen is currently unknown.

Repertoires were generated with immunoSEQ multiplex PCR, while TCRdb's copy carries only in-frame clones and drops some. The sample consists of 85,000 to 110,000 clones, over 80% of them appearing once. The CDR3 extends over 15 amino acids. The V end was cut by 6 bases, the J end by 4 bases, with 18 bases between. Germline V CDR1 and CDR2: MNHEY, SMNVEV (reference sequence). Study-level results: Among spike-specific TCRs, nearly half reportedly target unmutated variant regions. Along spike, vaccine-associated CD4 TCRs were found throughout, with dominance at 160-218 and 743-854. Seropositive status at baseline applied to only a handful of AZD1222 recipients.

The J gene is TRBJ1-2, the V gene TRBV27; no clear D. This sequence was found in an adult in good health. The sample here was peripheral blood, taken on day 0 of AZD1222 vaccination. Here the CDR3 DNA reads TGTGCCAGCAGACCGATGGAGGGCAGCTTCTATGGCTACACCTTC. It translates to CASRPMEGSFYGYTF.